The entry below gives a single T cell receptor (beta chain) sequence along with its context. Its antigen is undetermined. Amplification used 52 TRBV primers and 13 TRBJ primers. Sequencing used immunoSEQ multiplex PCR; TCRdb keeps in-frame clones, though not all of them. The sample lists more than 15,000 clones, 84% occurring once. The data were obtained in a study of regulatory T cells. Study findings and constraints: In CD3G-deficient patients, conventional CD4+ T cells were enriched for hydrophobic CDR3 residues at positions 6 and 7.

The CDR3 runs to 11 residues. Trimming cost V 5 bases and J 5 bases, with 3 bases left between them. Germline V gene sequence: CDR1 SGHAT, CDR2 FQNNGV. This sequence was found in a person younger than 45 with CD3G deficiency. The rearrangement uses TRBV11-2 and TRBJ2-2; D unresolved. The sequenced sample consisted of conventional CD4+ T cells sorted from blood. CDR3 sequence: CASSQTGELFF. CDR3 sequence (DNA): TGTGCCAGCAGCCAGACCGGGGAGCTGTTTTTT.